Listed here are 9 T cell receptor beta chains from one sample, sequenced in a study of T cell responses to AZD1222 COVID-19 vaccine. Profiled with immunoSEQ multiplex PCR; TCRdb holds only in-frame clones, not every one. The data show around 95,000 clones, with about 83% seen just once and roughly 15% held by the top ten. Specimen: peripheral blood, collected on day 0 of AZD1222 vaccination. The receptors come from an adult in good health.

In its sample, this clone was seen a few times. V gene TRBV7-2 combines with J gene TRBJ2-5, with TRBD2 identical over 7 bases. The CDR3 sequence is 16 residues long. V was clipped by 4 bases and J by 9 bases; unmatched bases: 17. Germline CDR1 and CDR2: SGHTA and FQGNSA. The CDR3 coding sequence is TGTGCCAGCAGCTCTGGTCTCACGGTAGCGGGTAGCGCCCAGTACTTC. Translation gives CASSSGLTVAGSAQYF.

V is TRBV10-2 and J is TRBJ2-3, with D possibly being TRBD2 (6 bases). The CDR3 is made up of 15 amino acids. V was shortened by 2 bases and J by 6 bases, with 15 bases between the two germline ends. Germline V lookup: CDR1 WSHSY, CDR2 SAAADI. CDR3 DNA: TGCGCCAGCAGTGAGGGAGGGGCGGCCCGGGATACGCAGTATTTT. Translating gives CASSEGGAARDTQYF.

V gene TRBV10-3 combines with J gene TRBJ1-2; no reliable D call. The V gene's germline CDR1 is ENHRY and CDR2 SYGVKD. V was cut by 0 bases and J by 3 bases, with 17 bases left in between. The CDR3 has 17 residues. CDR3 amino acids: CAISESAYLRRYYGYTF. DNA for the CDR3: TGTGCCATCAGTGAGTCTGCATACCTCAGACGCTACTATGGCTACACCTTC.

The CDR3 bases are TGTGCCAGCAGTTTAACACCAACTTACAATGAGCAGTTCTTC. The encoded protein is CASSLTPTYNEQFF. The chain recombines TRBV27 with TRBJ2-1; D is uncertain. Germline V gene data show CDR1 as MNHEY and CDR2 as SMNVEV (reference sequence). V was cut by 2 bases and J by 4 bases, with 9 bases left in between. This CDR3 contains 14 residues.

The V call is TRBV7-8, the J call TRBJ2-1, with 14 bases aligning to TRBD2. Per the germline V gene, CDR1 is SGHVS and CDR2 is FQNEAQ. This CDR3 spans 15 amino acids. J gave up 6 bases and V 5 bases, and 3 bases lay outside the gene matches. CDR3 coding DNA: TGTGCCAGCAGCCTTGGACTAGCGGGAGGCAATGAGCAGTTCTTC. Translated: CASSLGLAGGNEQFF.

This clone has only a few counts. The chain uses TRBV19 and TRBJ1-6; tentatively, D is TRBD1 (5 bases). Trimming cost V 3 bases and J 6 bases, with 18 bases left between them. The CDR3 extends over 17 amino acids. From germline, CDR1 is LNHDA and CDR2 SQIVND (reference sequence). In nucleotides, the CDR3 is TGTGCCAGTAGTATTACCCGTGCCGGCGGGGCTAATTCACCCCTCCACTTT. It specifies CASSITRAGGANSPLHF.

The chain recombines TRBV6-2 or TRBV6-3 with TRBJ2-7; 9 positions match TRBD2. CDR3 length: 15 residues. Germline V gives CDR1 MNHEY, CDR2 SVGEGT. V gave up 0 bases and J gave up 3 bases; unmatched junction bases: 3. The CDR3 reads CASSYSGGRVYEQYF. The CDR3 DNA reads TGTGCCAGCAGTTACTCGGGCGGGAGGGTCTACGAGCAGTACTTC.

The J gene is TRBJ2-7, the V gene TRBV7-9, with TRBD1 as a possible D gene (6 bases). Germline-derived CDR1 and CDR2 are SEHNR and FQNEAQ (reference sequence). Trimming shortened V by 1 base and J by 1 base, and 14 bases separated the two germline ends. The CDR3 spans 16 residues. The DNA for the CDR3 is TGTGCCAGCAGCTTAGAGGTGACAGGCGCTTCCTACGAGCAGTACTTC. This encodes CASSLEVTGASYEQYF. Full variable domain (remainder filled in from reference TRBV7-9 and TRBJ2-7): DTGVSQNPRHKITKRGQNVTFRCDPISEHNRLYWYRQTLGQGPEFLTYFQNEAQLEKSRLLSDRFSAERPKGSFSTLEIQRTEQGDSAMYLCASSLEVTGASYEQYFGPGTRLTVT.

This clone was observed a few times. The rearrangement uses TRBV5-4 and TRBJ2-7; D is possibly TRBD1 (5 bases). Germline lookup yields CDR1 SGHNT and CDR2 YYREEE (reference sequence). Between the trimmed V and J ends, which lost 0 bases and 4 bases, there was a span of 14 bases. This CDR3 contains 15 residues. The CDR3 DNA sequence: TGTGCCAGCAGCTTGGGACAGCAGAGAACTTACGAGCAGTACTTC. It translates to CASSLGQQRTYEQYF.